This TCR beta chain emerged from a study of T cells in localized non-small cell lung cancer (dated by TCRdb to about 2020). About the investigation overall: The study analyzed T cell repertoires of roughly 220 early-stage NSCLC patients, comparing tumors and uninvolved tumor-adjacent lungs. The cohort consisted of under 300 treatment-naive NSCLC patients whose localized lung tumors had been resected. The mean age of the NSCLC patients was around 67 years, with fewer than 150 men and 95 to 110 women.

Findings and caveats that apply to the study as a whole: A median of 57 of the top 100 tumor clones turned up in the paired uninvolved adjacent lung, and 25 to 30 of those clones also ranked among the top 100 of that same adjacent lung. Longer overall survival was associated with higher T cell density in blood, whereas shorter survival was associated with higher clonality in adjacent lung. Because multi-region sequencing of the tumors was not done, intratumor heterogeneity could not be ruled out. Because the study design was exploratory, TCR variables were selected using unadjusted p-values without false-discovery rate correction. Uninvolved tumor-adjacent lung showed the highest T cell clonality, higher than tumor, which suggests more focused antigenic responses in the adjacent lung.

This clone is considered medium-sized (0.01 to 0.1%). There is no known antigen for this receptor. Base qualities are not recorded, but no much larger clone differs from it by a single base. Uninvolved adjacent lung was obtained at least 2 cm from the tumor margin, and the absence of atypia was confirmed by two independent pathologists. At diagnosis, tumor, uninvolved tumor-adjacent lung and peripheral blood were collected and then preserved as a mix of FFPE and fresh-frozen material. The immunoSEQ Assay was used to sequence TCR beta CDR3 regions from DNA. The source study handled its data this way. To compute T cell density, TCR beta template counts were normalized to usable DNA, which was estimated by amplifying housekeeping genes. Using the preseqR package, richness was estimated by extrapolating to 120,000 templates for tissue samples and 400,000 templates for PBMC samples. Clonality was defined as one minus Pielou's evenness. Differential abundance testing on productive amino-acid clonotypes, with a minimum total count of 5 and an alpha of 0.1, was used to identify tissue-enriched TCRs. The Jaccard Index and the Morisita Overlap Index were used to measure how much the repertoires overlapped between compartments. TCR beta CDR3s were clustered by GLIPH together with public tetramer-defined viral CDR3s, and at least three viral sequences plus V-gene enrichment were required for viral motifs. TCRdb provides this immuneACCESS table in a form limited to in-frame rearrangements. Some clones are lacking; in checked studies, under half of them reflect an unresolved V gene, and why the rest are absent is not known. V, J and clone size are taken as reported in that table, and D and trimming were inferred from the DNA itself. Present in this sample are several hundred clones, around a fifth of which were seen just once. The ten largest clones capture 25% to 30% of the sample.

The germline V gene encodes CDR1 SGHNT and CDR2 YENEEA. The CDR3 contains 15 residues, cysteine and phenylalanine counted. Here the CDR3 DNA is all that survives: 45 bases in frame from base 1. V drops 5 bases and J drops 7 bases, leaving 18 bases in between. The specimen comprised normal lung tissue next to the tumor, sampled before any cancer treatment. This receptor was taken from a woman aged 35 to 69 with stage II lung adenocarcinoma. This chain joins TRBV11-3 to TRBJ2-1; the D element could tentatively be TRBD1 or TRBD2, as 7 bases agree for each. The CDR3 in this case is CASSVDREGWNEQFF. The bases read TGTGCCAGCAGCGTTGACAGGGAGGGGTGGAATGAGCAGTTCTTC.